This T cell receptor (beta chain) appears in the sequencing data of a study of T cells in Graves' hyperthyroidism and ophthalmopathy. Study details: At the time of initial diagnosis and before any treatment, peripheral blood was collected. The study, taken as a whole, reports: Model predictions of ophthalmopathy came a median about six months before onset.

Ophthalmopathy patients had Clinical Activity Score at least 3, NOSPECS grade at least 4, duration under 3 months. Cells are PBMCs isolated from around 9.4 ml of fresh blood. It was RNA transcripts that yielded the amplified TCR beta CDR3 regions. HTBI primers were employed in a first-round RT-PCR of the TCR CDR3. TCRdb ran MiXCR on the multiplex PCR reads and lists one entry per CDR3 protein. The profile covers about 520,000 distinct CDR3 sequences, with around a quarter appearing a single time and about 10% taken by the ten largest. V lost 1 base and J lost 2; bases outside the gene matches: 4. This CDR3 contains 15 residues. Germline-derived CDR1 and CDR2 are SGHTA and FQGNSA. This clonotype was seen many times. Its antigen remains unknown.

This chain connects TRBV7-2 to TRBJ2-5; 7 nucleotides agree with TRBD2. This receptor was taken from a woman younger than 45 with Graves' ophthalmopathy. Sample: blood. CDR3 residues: CASSLGGGGQETQYF. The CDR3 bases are TGTGCCAGCAGCTTAGGTGGGGGGGGGCAAGAGACCCAGTACTTC.